These 7 T cell receptor beta chains came from one sample sequenced in a study of identical twins. One entry per CDR3 protein, called by TCRdb with MiXCR from the 5' RACE reads. The sample lists 700,000 or so distinct CDR3 sequences, roughly 8% occurring once. This sample was also put to use in a study of yellow fever vaccine responses in identical twins.

Sequencing was carried out using PBMCs. The origin of the receptors is a woman aged 18-29 years in good health.

This clonotype was detected a few times. The rearrangement uses TRBV4-2 and TRBJ2-3; 7 bases map to TRBD1. CDR1 and CDR2 from the germline V gene are LGHNA and YNFKEQ. Trimming cost V 0 bases and J 2 bases; bases outside gene matches: 5. The CDR3 is made up of 16 amino acids. CDR3 bases: TGTGCCAGCAGCCAAGACCCGGGACAGTACACAGATACGCAGTATTTT. It is translated as CASSQDPGQYTDTQYF.

The chain carries TRBV7-6 and TRBJ2-7, with D hard to call. The CDR3 runs 14 residues. Between the trimmed V and J ends, which lost 4 bases and 4 bases, there was a span of 14 bases. Germline lookup yields CDR1 SGHVS and CDR2 FNYEAQ. The CDR3 nucleotides read TGTGCCAGCAGCTCCCCCACCATGTCATACGAGCAGTACTTC. Encoded protein: CASSSPTMSYEQYF.

V gene TRBV7-8 combines with J gene TRBJ2-7; 7 positions match TRBD2. Germline CDR1 reads SGHVS; CDR2 reads FQNEAQ. This CDR3 is built from 19 residues. The ends lost 0 bases at V and 0 bases at J; junction bases unmatched: 14. CDR3 amino acids: CASSLAVGSGLWSSYEQYF. The CDR3 DNA reads TGTGCCAGCAGCTTAGCAGTTGGTAGCGGGCTCTGGAGCTCCTACGAGCAGTACTTC.

With regard to this clonotype: A read error may produce the germline difference seen at one junction end. The chain combines TRBV27 with TRBJ2-4; D is perhaps TRBD1 (5 bases). CDR3 length: 12 amino acids. Germline CDR1 reads MNHEY; CDR2 reads SMNVEV (reference sequence). This chain's CDR3 is CASSLRSDKASF. The CDR3, as DNA: TGTGCCAGCAGTTTAAGGTCGGACAAGGCTTCCTTC.

This clonotype was seen ten or more times. V is TRBV11-2 and J is TRBJ2-3; 12 nucleotides match TRBD2. The V gene's germline CDR1 is SGHAT and CDR2 FQNNGV. V shed 1 base and J 4 bases; nucleotides not matched to a gene: 9. This CDR3 spans 18 amino acids. CDR3: CASSLVPLAGGFADTQYF. The DNA of the CDR3 is TGTGCCAGCAGCTTAGTCCCACTAGCGGGAGGTTTTGCAGATACGCAGTATTTT.

The chain couples TRBV27 to TRBJ2-5, with 8 bases identical to TRBD1. Losses at the gene ends were 2 bases for V and 2 bases for J; bases not matched to a gene: 7. This CDR3 spans 16 amino acids. Per the germline V gene, CDR1 is MNHEY and CDR2 is SMNVEV (reference sequence). Here the CDR3 DNA reads TGTGCCAGCAGTTTAGGAGGGGACAGGCCTCAAGAGACCCAGTACTTC. Protein: CASSLGGDRPQETQYF.

The chain carries TRBV6-2 or TRBV6-3 and TRBJ2-5, with 10 bases lining up with TRBD2. CDR1 is MNHEY, CDR2 SVGEGT, per germline. J was trimmed by 7 bases and V by 5 bases; bases with no gene match: 1. CDR3 length equals 12 residues. CDR3 sequence: CASSRLAGTQYF. For the CDR3, the DNA is TGTGCCAGCAGTCGACTAGCGGGGACCCAGTACTTC.